This T cell receptor beta chain was identified in a study of a mutant IDH1 vaccine in newly diagnosed glioma. Study details: The week-35 safety follow-up was V12, and the week-47 study end was V13.

This clone was seen a single time. Its specificity is not known. This CDR3 region has 15 residues. The junction had 1 base not matched to a gene; V was cut back by 3 bases and J by 0 bases. The germline V gene has CDR1 SNHLY and CDR2 FYNNEI. As to time point: week 35, safety follow-up. Every vaccination contained 300 ug of the mutant IDH1 20-mer peptide and was paired with topical imiquimod. Scheduled for weeks 1, 3, 5, 7, 11, 15, 19 and 23, eight vaccinations were given to patients. Generated by immunoSEQ multiplex PCR, the TCRdb table keeps only in-frame clones and is missing some. The table lists about 74,000 clones, roughly 86% of them singletons, with 1.5% to 2.5% in the top ten.

Source: PBMCs, taken from a glioma patient whose treatment included an IDH1 peptide vaccine. This chain connects TRBV2 to TRBJ2-3; 9 bases line up with TRBD1. The receptor was isolated from a man aged 30 to 39 with glioma. CDR3 sequence: CASSEGQGSTDTQYF. The DNA of the CDR3 is TGTGCCAGCAGTGAGGGACAGGGAAGCACAGATACGCAGTATTTT.